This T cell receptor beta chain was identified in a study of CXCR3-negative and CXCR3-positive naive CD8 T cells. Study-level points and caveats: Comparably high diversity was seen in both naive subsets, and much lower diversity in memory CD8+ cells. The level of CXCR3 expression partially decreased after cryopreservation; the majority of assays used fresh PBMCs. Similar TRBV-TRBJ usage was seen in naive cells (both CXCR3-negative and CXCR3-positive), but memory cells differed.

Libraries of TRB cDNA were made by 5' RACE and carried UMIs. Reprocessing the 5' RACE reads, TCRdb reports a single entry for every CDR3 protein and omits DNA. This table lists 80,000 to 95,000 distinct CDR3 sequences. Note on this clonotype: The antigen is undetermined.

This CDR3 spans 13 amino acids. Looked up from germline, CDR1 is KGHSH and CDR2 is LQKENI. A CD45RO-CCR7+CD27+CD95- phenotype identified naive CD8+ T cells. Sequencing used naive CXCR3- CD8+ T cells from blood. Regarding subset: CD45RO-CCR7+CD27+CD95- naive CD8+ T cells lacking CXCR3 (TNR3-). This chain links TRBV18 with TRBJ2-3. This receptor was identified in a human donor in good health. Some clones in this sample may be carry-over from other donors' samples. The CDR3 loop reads CASSPPTQDTQYF.